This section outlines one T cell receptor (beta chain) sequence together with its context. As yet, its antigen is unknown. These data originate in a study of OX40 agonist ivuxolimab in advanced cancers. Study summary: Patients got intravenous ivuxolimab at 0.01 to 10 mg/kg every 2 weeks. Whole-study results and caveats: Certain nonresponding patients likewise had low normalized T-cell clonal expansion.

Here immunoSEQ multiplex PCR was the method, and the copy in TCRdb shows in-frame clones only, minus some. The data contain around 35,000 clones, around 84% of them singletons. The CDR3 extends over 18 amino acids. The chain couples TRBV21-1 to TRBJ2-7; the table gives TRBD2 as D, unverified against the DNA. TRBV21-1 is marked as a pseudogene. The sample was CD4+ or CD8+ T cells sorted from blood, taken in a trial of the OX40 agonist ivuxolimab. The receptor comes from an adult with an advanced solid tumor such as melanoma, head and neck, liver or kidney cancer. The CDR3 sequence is CASSKNRATSPRSYEQYF. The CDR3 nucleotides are TGTGCCAGCAGCAAAAATCGCGCCACTAGCCCCCGGTCCTACGAGCAGTACTTC.